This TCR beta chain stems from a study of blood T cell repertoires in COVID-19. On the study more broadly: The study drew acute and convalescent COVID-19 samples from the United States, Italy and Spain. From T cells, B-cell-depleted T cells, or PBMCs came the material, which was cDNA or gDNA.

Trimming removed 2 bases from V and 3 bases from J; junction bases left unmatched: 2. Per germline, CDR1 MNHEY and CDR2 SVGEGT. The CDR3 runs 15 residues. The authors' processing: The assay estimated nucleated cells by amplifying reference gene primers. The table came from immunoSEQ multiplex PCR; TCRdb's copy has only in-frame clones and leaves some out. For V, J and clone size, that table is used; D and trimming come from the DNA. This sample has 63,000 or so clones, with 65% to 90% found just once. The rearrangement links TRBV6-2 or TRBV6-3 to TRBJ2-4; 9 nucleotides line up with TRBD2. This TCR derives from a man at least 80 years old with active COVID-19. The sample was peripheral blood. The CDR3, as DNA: TGTGCCAGCAGTTACCGAGCGGGAGGCAAAAACATTCAGTACTTC. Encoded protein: CASSYRAGGKNIQYF.